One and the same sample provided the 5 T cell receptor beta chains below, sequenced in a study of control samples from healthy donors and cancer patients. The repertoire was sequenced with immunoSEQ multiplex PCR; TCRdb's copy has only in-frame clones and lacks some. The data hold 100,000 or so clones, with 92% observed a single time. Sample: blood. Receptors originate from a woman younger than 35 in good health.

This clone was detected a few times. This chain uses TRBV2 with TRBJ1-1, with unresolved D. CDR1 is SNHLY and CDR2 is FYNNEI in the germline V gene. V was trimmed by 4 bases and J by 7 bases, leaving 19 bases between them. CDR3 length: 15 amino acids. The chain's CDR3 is CASSVDPRNPLEAFF. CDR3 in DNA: TGTGCCAGCAGTGTGGACCCGCGGAACCCCCTTGAAGCTTTCTTT.

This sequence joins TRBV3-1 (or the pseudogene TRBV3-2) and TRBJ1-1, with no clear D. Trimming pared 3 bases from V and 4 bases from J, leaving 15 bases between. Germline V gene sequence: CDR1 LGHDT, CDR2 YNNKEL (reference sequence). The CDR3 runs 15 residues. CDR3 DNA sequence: TGTGCCAGCAGCCATGCATGGGCGAGCATCACTGAAGCTTTCTTT. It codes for CASSHAWASITEAFF.

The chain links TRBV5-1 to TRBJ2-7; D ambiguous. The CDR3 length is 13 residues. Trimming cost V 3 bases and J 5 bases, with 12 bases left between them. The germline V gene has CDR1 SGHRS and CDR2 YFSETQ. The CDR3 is CASSSLPGDEQYF. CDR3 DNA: TGCGCCAGCAGCTCCCTCCCTGGGGACGAGCAGTACTTC.

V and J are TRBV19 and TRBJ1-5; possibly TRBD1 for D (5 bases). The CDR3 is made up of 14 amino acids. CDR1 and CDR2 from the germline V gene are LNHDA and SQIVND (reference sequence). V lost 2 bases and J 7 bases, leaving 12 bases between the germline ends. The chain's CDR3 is CASSIQGSEQPQHF. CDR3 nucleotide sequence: TGTGCCAGTAGTATACAGGGCTCAGAGCAGCCCCAGCATTTT.

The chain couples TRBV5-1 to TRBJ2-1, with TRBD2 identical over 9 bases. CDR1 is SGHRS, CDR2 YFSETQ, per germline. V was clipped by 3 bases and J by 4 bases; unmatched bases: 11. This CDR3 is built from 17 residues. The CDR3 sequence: CASSSMLAGATYNEQFF. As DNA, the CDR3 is TGCGCCAGCAGCTCGATGTTAGCGGGGGCTACGTACAATGAGCAGTTCTTC.